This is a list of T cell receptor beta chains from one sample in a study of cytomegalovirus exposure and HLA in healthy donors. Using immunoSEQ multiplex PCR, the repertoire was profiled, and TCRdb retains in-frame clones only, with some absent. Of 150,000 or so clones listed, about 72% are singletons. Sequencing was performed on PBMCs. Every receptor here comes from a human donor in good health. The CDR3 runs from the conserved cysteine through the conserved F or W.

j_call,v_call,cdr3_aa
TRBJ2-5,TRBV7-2,CASSHLQGAGPGTQYF
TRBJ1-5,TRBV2,CASLPPGYSNQPQHF
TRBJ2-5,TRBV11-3,CASSSGLASQETQYF
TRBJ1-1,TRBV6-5,CASRLQGATEAFF
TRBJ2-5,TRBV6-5,CASSRTSGGKETQYF
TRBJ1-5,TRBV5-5,CASSEQGAGGQPQHF
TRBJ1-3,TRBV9,CASSARTTAHSGNTIYF
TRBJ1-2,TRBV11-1,CASSLDRYGYTF
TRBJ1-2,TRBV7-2,CASTRERDRGHGYTF
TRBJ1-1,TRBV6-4,CASRDTTGGKAFF
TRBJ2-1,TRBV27,CASTSTGRYNEQFF
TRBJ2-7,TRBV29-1,CSVWTSGATYEQYF
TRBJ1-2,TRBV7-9,CASSLDSYGYTF
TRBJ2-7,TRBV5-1,CASSLVGQAVYEQYF
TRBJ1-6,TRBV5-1,CASSFPGDSPLHF
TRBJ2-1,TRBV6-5,CASSFPGGSEQFF
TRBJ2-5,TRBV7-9,CASSPGGPQYF
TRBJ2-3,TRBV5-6,CASSLMTSGGADTQYF
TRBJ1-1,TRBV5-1,CASSLTGTGNTEAFF
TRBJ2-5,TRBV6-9,CASSYSSRGLRETQYF
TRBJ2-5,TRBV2,CASSSYLTSGGARVEETQYF
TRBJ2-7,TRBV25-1,CATSTGTAYEQYF
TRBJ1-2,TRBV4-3,CASSQPTGQLRGYTF
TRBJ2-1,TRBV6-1,CASTENLLRGGRDERFF
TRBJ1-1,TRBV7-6,CASSEWTATEAFF
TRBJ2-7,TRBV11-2,CASSLMRGTGAYEQYF
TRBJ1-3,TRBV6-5,CASRPRGSSGNTIYF
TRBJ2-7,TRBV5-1,CASSLTLDRTPYEQYF